This record looks at one T cell receptor (beta chain) sequence and its context. The sample is drawn from a study of blood T cell repertoires in COVID-19. Study overall: In each case, the material was cDNA or gDNA derived from T cells, B-cell-depleted T cells, or PBMCs.

Only in-frame clones appear in the TCRdb table, and some are missing; sequencing was by immunoSEQ multiplex PCR. The top ten hold 5.5% to 7% of the sample, which has 65,000 or so clones, roughly 72% seen once. V shed 2 bases and J 10 bases; nucleotides not matched to a gene: 5. Germline V gene sequence: CDR1 SGHDN, CDR2 FVKESK. CDR3 length equals 13 residues. The chain recombines TRBV14 with TRBJ1-1; 9 bases align to TRBD1. This sequence originates from a woman aged 50 to 60 with active or convalescent COVID-19. Sequencing used peripheral blood. The CDR3 here is CASSQNRGQLAFF. The CDR3 bases are TGTGCCAGCAGCCAAAACAGGGGGCAGTTAGCTTTCTTT.